These 15 T cell receptor beta chains share one sample of origin, sequenced in a study of CD8 T cells in ankylosing spondylitis. Antigens for these TCRs are unknown. Overall study results and limits: Seemingly distinctive of ankylosing spondylitis blood was a TCR beta motif formed by eight highly homologous variants.

From the 5' RACE reads, TCRdb called clonotypes with MiXCR, one entry per CDR3 protein. Of some 800,000 distinct CDR3 sequences listed, approximately 10% are singletons. Input material: blood, either unsorted or a sorted T cell fraction (not recorded which). These receptors all come from a male donor with ankylosing spondylitis.

This clonotype was seen more than once but under ten times. The chain combines TRBV9 with TRBJ2-1, with D perhaps TRBD1 (5 bases). Trimming shortened V by 0 bases and J by 2 bases, and 9 bases separated the two germline ends. Germline V gene data show CDR1 as SGDLS and CDR2 as YYNGEE. This CDR3 comprises 15 residues. The CDR3 loop is CASSVEQDPYNEQFF. Here the CDR3 DNA reads TGTGCCAGCAGCGTAGAACAGGACCCCTACAATGAGCAGTTCTTC.

There are a few counts of this clonotype. The J gene is TRBJ2-1, the V gene TRBV20-1; D unclear. V dropped 0 bases and J dropped 8 bases, with 11 bases sitting between them. Germline values: CDR1 DFQATT, CDR2 SNEGSKA (reference sequence). The CDR3 contains 13 residues. The CDR3 DNA reads as TGCAGTGCTAGAGAACCCTACCTCCATGAGCAGTTCTTC. This sequence encodes CSAREPYLHEQFF.

This clonotype was recorded a few times. The rearrangement uses TRBV2 and TRBJ2-3; 8 bases agree with TRBD2. The CDR3 length is 14 residues. Trimming removed 6 bases from V and 7 bases from J; junction bases left unmatched: 9. In germline, CDR1 is SNHLY, CDR2 FYNNEI. CDR3 in amino acids: CASSMGLDTNTQYF. CDR3 bases: TGTGCCAGCAGCATGGGACTAGATACAAATACGCAGTATTTT.

In this sample, this clonotype turned up many times. The rearrangement links TRBV12-3 or TRBV12-4 to TRBJ2-2; a possible D gene is TRBD1 (6 bases). This CDR3 has 13 residues. V was cut by 5 bases and J by 5 bases, with 9 bases left in between. CDR3 sequence: CASSTQGTGELFF. The CDR3 DNA sequence: TGTGCCAGCAGTACTCAGGGGACCGGGGAGCTGTTTTTT.

This clonotype was counted ten times or more. This rearrangement joins TRBV10-3 to TRBJ1-1; 8 nucleotides agree with TRBD1. With V trimmed by 6 bases and J by 4 bases, 7 bases remained unmatched. This CDR3 has 14 residues. CDR1 is ENHRY and CDR2 is SYGVKD in the germline V gene. CDR3 sequence reads: CAIREGQGPTEAFF. The CDR3 DNA sequence: TGTGCCATCAGGGAAGGACAGGGTCCCACTGAAGCTTTCTTT.

This clonotype has only a few counts. The chain is built from TRBV6-5 and TRBJ2-3, with D unresolved. CDR1 and CDR2 (germline): MNHEY, SVGAGI. Trimming stripped 1 base from V and 5 bases from J, with 4 bases between. This CDR3 spans 12 amino acids. The CDR3 loop reads CASSYFKDTQYF. For the CDR3, the DNA is TGTGCCAGCAGTTACTTCAAAGATACGCAGTATTTT.

This clonotype has a handful of counts. V is TRBV4-3 and J is TRBJ1-1; D not resolved. This CDR3 is built from 12 residues. CDR1 is LGHNA, CDR2 YSLEER, per germline. The V gene lost 5 bases and the J gene lost 8 bases, with 12 bases spanning the gap. For the CDR3, the DNA is TGCGCCAGCAGCTCTACGGGAAGGGAAGCTTTCTTT. It yields the protein CASSSTGREAFF.

This clonotype was seen many times. This chain links TRBV6-5 with TRBJ1-6; no firm D call. The V end was cut by 4 bases, the J end by 8 bases, with 15 bases between. Germline lookup yields CDR1 MNHEY and CDR2 SVGAGI. CDR3 length equals 15 residues. CDR3 residues: CASSFRPLRDSPLHF. CDR3 DNA: TGTGCCAGCAGTTTCAGACCCCTTAGGGATTCACCCCTCCACTTT.

This clonotype was seen a handful of times. The rearrangement links TRBV7-2 to TRBJ1-2; D unclear. The V gene's germline CDR1 is SGHTA and CDR2 FQGNSA. This CDR3 comprises 12 residues. Trimming removed 5 bases at V and 8 bases at J, with 12 bases between. As DNA, the CDR3 is TGTGCCAGCAGCCCTGGGCGAGGAGGCTACACCTTC. Translating gives CASSPGRGGYTF.

This clonotype has more than one count but fewer than ten. The chain employs TRBV7-2 and TRBJ2-2, with D possibly being TRBD1 or TRBD2 (6 bases each). The V end lost 5 bases, the J end lost 5 bases, and 21 bases lay between the germline ends. The germline V gene encodes CDR1 SGHTA and CDR2 FQGNSA. The CDR3 runs to 17 residues. CDR3: CASSPSMGGWRTGELFF. The CDR3 coding sequence is TGTGCCAGCAGCCCATCGATGGGGGGCTGGCGGACCGGGGAGCTGTTTTTT.

Only a few counts were recorded for this clonotype. V and J are TRBV20-1 and TRBJ1-3; D might be TRBD1 (6 bases). This CDR3 has 14 amino acids. Germline V lookup: CDR1 DFQATT, CDR2 SNEGSKA (reference sequence). The V and J ends lost 3 bases and 8 bases respectively, with 17 bases between them. CDR3 coding DNA: TGCAGTGCTAGGGACCGGGGGCGCGGGGACACCATATATTTT. It encodes CSARDRGRGDTIYF.

This clonotype was found many times. The chain combines TRBV6-6 with TRBJ2-7, with D unresolved. The germline CDR1 and CDR2 sequences are MNHNY and SVGAGI (reference sequence). CDR3 length equals 13 residues. Trimming removed 11 bases from V and 6 bases from J, with 20 bases in between. The CDR3 here is CACHRTQSAEQYF. The CDR3 nucleotides read TGTGCCTGCCACCGTACCCAGTCGGCCGAGCAGTACTTC.

The V call is TRBV7-9, the J call TRBJ2-2, with D uncertain. Trimming cost V 7 bases and J 7 bases, with 13 bases left between them. This CDR3 is 13 amino acids long. The germline gives CDR1 SEHNR, CDR2 FQNEAQ (reference sequence). CDR3 nucleotides: TGTGCCAGCACCCGAGGCGGAGACGGGGAGCTGTTTTTT. This translates into CASTRGGDGELFF.

This clonotype has just a few counts. This sequence joins TRBV12-3 or TRBV12-4 and TRBJ1-1; TRBD1 might be the D (6 bases). V was clipped by 6 bases and J by 0 bases, with 17 bases between them. This CDR3 comprises 16 residues. The DNA of the CDR3 is TGTGCCAGCAGCCGTGACAGGAGTCCCATGAACACTGAAGCTTTCTTT. Its translation: CASSRDRSPMNTEAFF.

The chain links TRBV19 to TRBJ2-5, with D possibly TRBD2 on 6 matching bases. The CDR3 totals 13 residues. V was pared by 5 bases and J by 6 bases, with 13 bases between. From germline, CDR1 is LNHDA and CDR2 SQIVND (reference sequence). The CDR3 DNA reads TGTGCCAGTAGTGGCGGGGCTTGGCAGACCCAGTACTTC. It yields the protein CASSGGAWQTQYF. Together with reference TRBV19 and TRBJ2-5, the CDR3 gives the full variable domain: DGGITQSPKYLFRKEGQNVTLSCEQNLNHDAMYWYRQDPGQGLRLIYYSQIVNDFQKGDIAEGYSVSREKKESFPLTVTSAQKNPTAFYLCASSGGAWQTQYFGPGTRLLVL.